The source of this TCR beta chain is a study of blood T cell repertoires in COVID-19. Study summary: COVID-19 samples collected from the United States, Italy and Spain covered acute and convalescent phases. Nucleic acid was either cDNA or gDNA, and it came from T cells, B-cell-depleted T cells, or PBMCs.

CDR3 length: 15 residues. In germline, CDR1 is SNHLY, CDR2 FYNNEI. Trimming cost V 5 bases and J 0 bases; bases outside gene matches: 6. In the source study's methods: Reference gene primer amplification gave nucleated cell count estimates. Clones were read by immunoSEQ multiplex PCR, and TCRdb kept only the in-frame ones, dropping some. Clonal size and the V and J genes are those of that table, whereas D and trimming came from the DNA. The sample lists about 60,000 clones; roughly 80% were seen once. This receptor was identified in an elderly man with acute or convalescent COVID-19. J is TRBJ1-2 and V is TRBV2; 7 nucleotides match TRBD1. Sequencing was performed on peripheral blood. DNA for the CDR3: TGTGCCAGCAGTTTAACAGGGGACCCTAACTATGGCTACACCTTC. Translated, it gives CASSLTGDPNYGYTF.